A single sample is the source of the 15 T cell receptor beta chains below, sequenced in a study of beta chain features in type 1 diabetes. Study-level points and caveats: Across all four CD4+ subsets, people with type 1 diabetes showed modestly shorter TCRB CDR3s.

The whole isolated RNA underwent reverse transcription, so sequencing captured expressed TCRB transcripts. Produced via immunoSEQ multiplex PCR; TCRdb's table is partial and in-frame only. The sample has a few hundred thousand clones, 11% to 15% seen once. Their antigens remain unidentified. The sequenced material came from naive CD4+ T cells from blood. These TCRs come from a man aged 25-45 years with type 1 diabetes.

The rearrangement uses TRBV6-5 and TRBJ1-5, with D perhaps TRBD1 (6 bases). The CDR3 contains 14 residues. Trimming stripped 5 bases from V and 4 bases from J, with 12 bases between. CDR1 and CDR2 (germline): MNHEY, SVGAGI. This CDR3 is CASSPQGANQPQHF. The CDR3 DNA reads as TGTGCCAGCAGTCCACAGGGTGCGAATCAGCCCCAGCATTTT.

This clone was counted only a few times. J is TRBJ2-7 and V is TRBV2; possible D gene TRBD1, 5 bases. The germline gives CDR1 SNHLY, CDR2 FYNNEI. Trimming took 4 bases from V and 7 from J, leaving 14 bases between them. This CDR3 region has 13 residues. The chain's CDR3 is CASSGDSPWEQYF. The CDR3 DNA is TGTGCCAGCAGTGGTGACAGCCCGTGGGAGCAGTACTTC.

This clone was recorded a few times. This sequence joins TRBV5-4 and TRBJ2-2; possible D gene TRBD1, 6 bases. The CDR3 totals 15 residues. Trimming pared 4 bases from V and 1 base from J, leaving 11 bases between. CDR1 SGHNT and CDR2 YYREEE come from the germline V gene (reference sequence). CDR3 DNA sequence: TGTGCCAGCAGCGTCCCACAGGGGAACACCGGGGAGCTGTTTTTT. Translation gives CASSVPQGNTGELFF.

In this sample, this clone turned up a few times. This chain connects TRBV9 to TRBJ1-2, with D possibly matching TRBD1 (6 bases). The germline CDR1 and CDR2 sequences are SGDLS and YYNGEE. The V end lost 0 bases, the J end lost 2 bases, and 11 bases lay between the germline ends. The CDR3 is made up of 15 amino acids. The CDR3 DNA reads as TGTGCCAGCAGCGTAGCTACAGGGCTCAACTATGGCTACACCTTC. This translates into CASSVATGLNYGYTF.

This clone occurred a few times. CDR3 region: CASSELTRRPKNIQYF. The CDR3 DNA follows: TGTGCCAGTAGTGAGTTGACTAGACGGCCCAAAAACATTCAGTACTTC. J is TRBJ2-4 and V is TRBV19; possible D gene TRBD2, 6 bases. Germline CDR1 is LNHDA and CDR2 is SQIVND (reference sequence). This CDR3 is 16 amino acids long. Trimming took 5 bases from V and 2 from J, leaving 16 bases between them.

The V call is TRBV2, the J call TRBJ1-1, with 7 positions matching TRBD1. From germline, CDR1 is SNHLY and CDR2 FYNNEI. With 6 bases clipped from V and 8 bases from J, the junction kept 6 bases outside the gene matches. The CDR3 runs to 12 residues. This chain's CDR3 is CASSLTGSEAFF. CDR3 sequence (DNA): TGTGCCAGCAGCTTGACAGGGTCCGAAGCTTTCTTT.

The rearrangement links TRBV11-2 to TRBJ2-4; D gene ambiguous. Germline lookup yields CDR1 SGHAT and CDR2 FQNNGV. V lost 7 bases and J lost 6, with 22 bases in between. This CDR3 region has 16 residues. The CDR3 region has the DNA TGTGCCAGCAATCGATATGATGGCGCAGGTGGAAACATTCAGTACTTC. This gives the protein CASNRYDGAGGNIQYF.

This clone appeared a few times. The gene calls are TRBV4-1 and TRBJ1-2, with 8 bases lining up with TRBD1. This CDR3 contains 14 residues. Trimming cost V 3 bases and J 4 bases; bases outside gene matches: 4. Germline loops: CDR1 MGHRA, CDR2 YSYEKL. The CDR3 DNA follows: TGCGCCAGCAGCCACTTGGGACAGGTCTATGGCTACACCTTC. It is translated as CASSHLGQVYGYTF.

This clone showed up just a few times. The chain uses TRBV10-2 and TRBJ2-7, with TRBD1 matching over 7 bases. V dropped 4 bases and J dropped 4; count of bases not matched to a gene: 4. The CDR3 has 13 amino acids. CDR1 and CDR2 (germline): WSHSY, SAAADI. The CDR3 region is CASSVDRDYEQYF. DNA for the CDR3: TGCGCCAGCAGTGTAGACAGGGATTACGAGCAGTACTTC.

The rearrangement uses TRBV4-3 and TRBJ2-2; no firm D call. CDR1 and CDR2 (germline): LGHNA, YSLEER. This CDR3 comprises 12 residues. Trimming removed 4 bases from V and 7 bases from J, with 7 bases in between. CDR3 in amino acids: CASSPPVGELFF. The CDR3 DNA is TGCGCCAGCAGCCCACCAGTCGGGGAGCTGTTTTTT.

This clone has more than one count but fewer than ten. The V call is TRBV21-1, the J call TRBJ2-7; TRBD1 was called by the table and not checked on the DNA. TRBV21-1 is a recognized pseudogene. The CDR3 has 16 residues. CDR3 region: CASSKVGDRGAYEQYF. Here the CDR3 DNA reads TGTGCCAGCAGCAAAGTAGGGGACAGGGGGGCCTACGAGCAGTACTTC.

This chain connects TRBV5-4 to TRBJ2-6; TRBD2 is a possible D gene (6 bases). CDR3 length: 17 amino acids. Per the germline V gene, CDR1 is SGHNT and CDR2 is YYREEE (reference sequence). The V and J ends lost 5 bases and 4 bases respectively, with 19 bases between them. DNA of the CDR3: TGTGCCAGCAGGCCTCCCGGGGCCCGGGAGGGGGCCAACGTCCTGACTTTC. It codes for CASRPPGAREGANVLTF. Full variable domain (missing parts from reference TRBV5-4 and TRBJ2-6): ETGVTQSPTHLIKTRGQQVTLRCSSQSGHNTVSWYQQALGQGPQFIFQYYREEENGRGNFPPRFSGLQFPNYSSELNVNALELDDSALYLCASRPPGAREGANVLTFGAGSRLTVL.

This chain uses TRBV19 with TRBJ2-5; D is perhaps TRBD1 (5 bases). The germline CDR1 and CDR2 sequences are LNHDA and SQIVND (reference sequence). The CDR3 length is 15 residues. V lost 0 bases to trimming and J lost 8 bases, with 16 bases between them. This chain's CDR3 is CASSIEDGQGYTQYF. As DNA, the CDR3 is TGTGCCAGTAGTATAGAGGACGGGCAGGGATACACCCAGTACTTC.

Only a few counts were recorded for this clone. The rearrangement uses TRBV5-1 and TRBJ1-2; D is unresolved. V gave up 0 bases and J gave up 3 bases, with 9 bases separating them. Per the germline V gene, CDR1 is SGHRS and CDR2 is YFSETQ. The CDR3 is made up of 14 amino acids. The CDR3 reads CASSLAEGHYGYTF. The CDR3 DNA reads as TGCGCCAGCAGCTTGGCAGAGGGTCACTATGGCTACACCTTC.

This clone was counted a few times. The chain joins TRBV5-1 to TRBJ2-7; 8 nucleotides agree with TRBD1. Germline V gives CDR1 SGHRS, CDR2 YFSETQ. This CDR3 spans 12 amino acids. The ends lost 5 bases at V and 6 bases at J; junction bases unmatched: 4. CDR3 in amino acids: CASSITGGEQYF. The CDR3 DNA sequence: TGCGCCAGCAGTATCACAGGGGGCGAGCAGTACTTC.